A selection of T cell receptor beta chains follows, all from one sample in a study of T-cell memory formation after mild COVID-19. TCRdb itself ran the 5' RACE reads through MiXCR, one entry per CDR3 protein. The sample holds around 300,000 distinct CDR3 sequences, approximately 7.6% seen once. Sequenced: PBMCs or a T cell subset sorted from them (not recorded which). These receptors all stem from a man aged 18 to 30 who had mild COVID-19 (a few samples of this study predate the infection). Cell type and time point are not known. Each CDR3 is given with its conserved first and last residue. D genes are given only for firm matches. For some rows the clone size is stated as once, few or many, or as a class when expanded; others skip it.

v_gene,j_gene,abundance,d_gene,len,CDR3aa,CDR3nt
TRBV12-3/TRBV12-4,TRBJ2-2,many,.,16,CASSSGPELYTGELFF,TGTGCCAGCAGTTCCGGCCCCGAACTTTACACCGGGGAGCTGTTTTTT
TRBV27,TRBJ2-1,.,.,15,CASSSTGLYYNEQFF,TGTGCCAGCAGCTCTACAGGGCTTTACTACAATGAGCAGTTCTTC
TRBV4-3,TRBJ1-5,few,.,15,CASSQGVGSNQPQHF,TGCGCCAGCAGCCAAGGAGTTGGGAGCAATCAGCCCCAGCATTTT
TRBV6-6,TRBJ2-2,.,.,12,CASTLGQGELFF,TGTGCCAGCACCCTTGGGCAGGGGGAGCTGTTTTTT
TRBV12-3/TRBV12-4,TRBJ1-1,.,.,13,CASSRARDTEAFF,TGTGCCAGCAGCCGTGCTAGGGACACTGAAGCTTTCTTT
TRBV11-2,TRBJ2-5,few,TRBD1,15,CASTWGTEHQETQYF,TGTGCCAGCACCTGGGGGACAGAACACCAAGAGACCCAGTACTTC
TRBV30,TRBJ2-1,few,TRBD2,17,CAWMEVLAVGFYNEQFF,TGTGCCTGGATGGAGGTGCTAGCGGTAGGTTTCTACAATGAGCAGTTCTTC
TRBV28,TRBJ2-6,few,.,20,CASSHDFLGTASAGANVLTF,TGTGCCAGCAGTCATGATTTTTTAGGGACGGCCTCAGCTGGGGCCAACGTCCTGACTTTC
TRBV7-9,TRBJ2-4,few,.,16,CASSPASVLAKNIQYF,TGTGCCAGCAGCCCCGCCTCAGTCCTAGCCAAAAACATTCAGTACTTC
TRBV6-5,TRBJ2-3,few,.,13,CASIATGTDTQYF,TGTGCCAGCATTGCTACAGGCACAGATACGCAGTATTTT
TRBV5-1,TRBJ2-1,few,.,15,CASSSGPQRNNEQFF,TGCGCCAGCAGTTCGGGACCCCAGAGGAACAATGAGCAGTTCTTC
TRBV28,TRBJ1-1,many,TRBD1,15,CASSLWGTGVAEAFF,TGTGCCAGCAGTTTATGGGGGACAGGGGTTGCTGAAGCTTTCTTT
TRBV6-5,TRBJ2-2,few,TRBD2,18,CASSYSSGGLPRTGELFF,TGTGCCAGCAGTTACTCGAGCGGGGGGCTACCGAGGACCGGGGAGCTGTTTTTT
TRBV5-1,TRBJ1-4,.,.,13,CASRRGGEEKLFF,TGCGCCAGCAGACGGGGAGGCGAAGAAAAACTGTTTTTT
TRBV6-5,TRBJ1-5,many,.,15,CASRKQGGGGQPQHF,TGTGCCAGCAGAAAACAGGGAGGAGGGGGTCAGCCCCAGCATTTT
TRBV6-5,TRBJ1-6,few,.,17,CASSYSRGETYNSPLHF,TGTGCCAGCAGTTACTCACGTGGGGAGACATATAATTCACCCCTCCACTTT
TRBV12-3/TRBV12-4,TRBJ1-6,few,.,13,CASTLEGSRLLHF,TGTGCCAGCACCCTCGAAGGTTCCCGCTTACTCCACTTT
TRBV6-2/TRBV6-3,TRBJ1-5,.,.,15,CASIGVEERNQPQHF,TGTGCCAGCATCGGGGTGGAGGAGCGCAATCAGCCCCAGCATTTT
TRBV7-9,TRBJ2-2,.,.,11,CASIGVGELFF,TGTGCCAGCATCGGGGTGGGGGAGCTGTTTTTT
TRBV5-5,TRBJ2-5,many,TRBD2,15,CASSTSGGARETQYF,TGTGCCAGCAGCACGAGCGGGGGGGCCAGGGAGACCCAGTACTTC
TRBV19,TRBJ2-7,.,.,14,CASSMVGASYEQYF,TGTGCCAGTAGTATGGTGGGGGCCTCCTACGAGCAGTACTTC
TRBV4-1,TRBJ1-6,.,.,20,CASSQEPPRQFNSYNSPLHF,TGCGCCAGCAGCCAAGAGCCCCCTAGACAGTTTAACTCCTATAATTCACCCCTCCACTTT
TRBV2,TRBJ2-3,.,TRBD2,14,CASRTGGGTDTQYF,TGTGCCAGCCGTACGGGGGGAGGCACAGATACGCAGTATTTT
TRBV5-4,TRBJ1-1,.,.,12,CASSWGPNEAFF,TGTGCCAGCAGCTGGGGACCGAATGAAGCTTTCTTT
TRBV6-6,TRBJ2-7,few,.,14,CASSYDFLSSEQYF,TGTGCCAGCAGTTACGATTTTTTGTCGAGCGAGCAGTACTTC
TRBV6-2/TRBV6-3,TRBJ1-2,.,.,14,CASSYSRDRYGYTF,TGTGCCAGCAGTTACTCCAGGGACCGCTATGGCTACACCTTC
TRBV7-3,TRBJ2-2,.,TRBD2,16,CASSLYAGANTGELFF,TGTGCCAGCAGCTTGTATGCGGGGGCGAACACCGGGGAGCTGTTTTTT
TRBV5-6,TRBJ1-1,few,.,15,CASSPSPARGTEAFF,TGTGCCAGCAGCCCATCGCCCGCCAGGGGAACTGAAGCTTTCTTT
TRBV7-9,TRBJ1-1,.,TRBD1,14,CASITGGLNTEAFF,TGTGCCAGCATAACAGGGGGTTTGAACACTGAAGCTTTCTTT
TRBV5-5,TRBJ2-5,many,.,14,CASSLQGFQETQYF,TGTGCCAGCAGCTTACAGGGTTTTCAAGAGACCCAGTACTTC
TRBV18,TRBJ1-3,.,.,13,CASSRDTGNTIYF,TGTGCCAGCTCGCGGGACACTGGAAACACCATATATTTT
TRBV7-6,TRBJ2-1,.,.,14,CASSSVHGNNEQFF,TGTGCCAGCAGCTCCGTCCATGGGAACAATGAGCAGTTCTTC
TRBV18,TRBJ2-6,.,TRBD1,18,CASSPRGQGVPGANVLTF,TGTGCCAGCTCACCACGGGGACAGGGGGTCCCTGGGGCCAACGTCCTGACTTTC
TRBV5-1,TRBJ2-7,many,TRBD1,14,CASSPGTGGYEQYF,TGTGCCAGCAGCCCCGGGACAGGGGGCTACGAGCAGTACTTC
TRBV18,TRBJ2-3,.,.,14,CANRLGPNTDTQYF,TGTGCCAACCGTCTAGGACCGAACACAGATACGCAGTATTTT
TRBV27,TRBJ2-4,.,.,15,CASSWHPPLKNIQYF,TGTGCCAGCAGTTGGCACCCACCTCTCAAAAACATTCAGTACTTC
TRBV5-6,TRBJ2-7,.,TRBD1,15,CASSLEGTGRYEQYF,TGTGCCAGCAGCTTGGAGGGGACAGGACGATACGAGCAGTACTTC
TRBV19,TRBJ2-3,few,.,14,CATHPNGRTDTQYF,TGTGCCACCCATCCTAACGGCCGCACAGATACGCAGTATTTT
TRBV10-2,TRBJ1-6,.,TRBD1,15,CASSGQGTTNSPLHF,TGCGCCAGCAGCGGACAGGGGACTACGAATTCACCCCTCCACTTT
TRBV12-3/TRBV12-4,TRBJ2-1,.,TRBD2,17,CASSSPWAGGGYNEQFF,TGTGCCAGCAGTTCTCCTTGGGCGGGGGGCGGTTACAATGAGCAGTTCTTC
TRBV5-1,TRBJ1-2,.,TRBD1,15,CASRKLYGQDYGYTF,TGCGCCAGCAGGAAACTCTACGGACAGGACTATGGCTACACCTTC
TRBV24-1,TRBJ2-2,many,.,14,CATSDPGSRRELFF,TGTGCCACCAGTGATCCCGGGTCCCGGAGGGAGCTGTTTTTT
TRBV5-1,TRBJ2-2,.,TRBD1,16,CASSIRTGGVTGELFF,TGCGCCAGCAGCATCCGGACAGGGGGCGTCACCGGGGAGCTGTTTTTT
TRBV5-1,TRBJ2-1,.,.,16,CASSFGGGSTYNEQFF,TGCGCCAGCAGCTTCGGAGGGGGGTCAACCTACAATGAGCAGTTCTTC
TRBV25-1,TRBJ1-3,many,.,14,CASSVGGSGNTIYF,TGTGCCAGCAGTGTGGGAGGTTCGGGAAACACCATATATTTT
TRBV28,TRBJ2-5,few,.,14,CASSLSGDIKTQYF,TGTGCCAGCAGTTTATCGGGGGATATAAAGACCCAGTACTTC